The TCR beta chain under discussion was sequenced for a study of T cells expressing NK-cell markers. Reprocessing the 5' RACE reads, TCRdb reports a single entry for every CDR3 protein and omits DNA. The sample data list 500,000 to 700,000 distinct CDR3 sequences. Germline assignment: CDR1 SGHTA and CDR2 FQGTGA. The length of the CDR3 is 12 residues. This TCR derives from a man between 18 and 29 years old in good health. Sequenced input: blood T cells: a sorted CD56 or NKG2C T cell subset, CD4+ or CD8+ T cells, or bulk PBMC T cells (not recorded which). The chain has TRBV7-3 and TRBJ1-6; TCRdb designates TRBD1, a call that cannot be tested without DNA. CDR3: CASSPTGGPLHF. The entire variable domain, with the rest obtained from reference TRBV7-3 and TRBJ1-6, is as follows: GAGVSQTPSNKVTEKGKYVELRCDPISGHTALYWYRQSLGQGPEFLIYFQGTGAADDSGLPNDRFFAVRPEGSVSTLKIQRTERGDSAVYLCASSPTGGPLHFGNGTRLTVT.